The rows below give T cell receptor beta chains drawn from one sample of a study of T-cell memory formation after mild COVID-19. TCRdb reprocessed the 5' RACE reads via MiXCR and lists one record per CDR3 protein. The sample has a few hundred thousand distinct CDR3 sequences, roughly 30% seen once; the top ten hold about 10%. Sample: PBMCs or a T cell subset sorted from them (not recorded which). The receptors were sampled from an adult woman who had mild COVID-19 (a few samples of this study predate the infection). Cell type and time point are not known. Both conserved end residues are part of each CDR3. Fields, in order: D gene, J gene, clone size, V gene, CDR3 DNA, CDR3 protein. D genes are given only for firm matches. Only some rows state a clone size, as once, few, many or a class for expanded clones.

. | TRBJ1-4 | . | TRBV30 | TGTGCCTGGAGTGGTGAAAAACTGTTTTTT | CAWSGEKLFF
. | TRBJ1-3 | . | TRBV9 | TGTGCCAGCAGCGTAGCAGGGGACGGAAACACCATATATTTT | CASSVAGDGNTIYF
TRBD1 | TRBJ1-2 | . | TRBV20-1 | TGCAGTGCTAGAGATCTGCAGGGGGGATTCTATGGCTACACCTTC | CSARDLQGGFYGYTF
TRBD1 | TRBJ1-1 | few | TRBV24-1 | TGTGCCACCAGTGATTCCCGACAGGGGGTGAAGACTGAAGCTTTCTTT | CATSDSRQGVKTEAFF
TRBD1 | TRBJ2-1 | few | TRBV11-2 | TGTGCCAGCAGCAGAAAGGGACAGACCTTATTCTCCTACAATGAGCAGTTCTTC | CASSRKGQTLFSYNEQFF
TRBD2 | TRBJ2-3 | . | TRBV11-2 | TGTGCCAGCAGCCTCAATGGACTAGCGGGTGAGGATACGCAGTATTTT | CASSLNGLAGEDTQYF
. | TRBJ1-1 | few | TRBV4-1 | TGCGCCAGCAGCCAAAGCGGGACTCGCGGGACTGAAGCTTTCTTT | CASSQSGTRGTEAFF
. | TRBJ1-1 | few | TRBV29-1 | TGCAGCGTTACATCCAGAGACCGGAACACTGAAGCTTTCTTT | CSVTSRDRNTEAFF
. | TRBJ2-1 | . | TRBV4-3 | TGCGCCAGCAGCCCGGACGGGAGCAGACCCAATGAGCAGTTCTTC | CASSPDGSRPNEQFF
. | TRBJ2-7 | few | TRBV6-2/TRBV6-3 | TGTGCCAGCAGCTACAGTTACGGTCGAGGGAAGGGGGCCTACGAGCAGTACTTC | CASSYSYGRGKGAYEQYF
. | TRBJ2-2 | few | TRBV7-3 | TGTGCCAGCAGCTCGGGACAGAACACCGGGGAGCTGTTTTTT | CASSSGQNTGELFF
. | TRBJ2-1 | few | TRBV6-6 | TGTGCCAGCAGTTACCCTCCCCGGGCAGGGGGGAATGAGCAGTTCTTC | CASSYPPRAGGNEQFF
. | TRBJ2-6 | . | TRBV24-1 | TGTGCCACCACAAACGGGTATATACTTCAGTCTGGGGCCAACGTCCTGACTTTC | CATTNGYILQSGANVLTF
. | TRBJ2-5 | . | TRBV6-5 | TGTGCCAGCAGTTTGGGGGATAGAGAGACCCAGTACTTC | CASSLGDRETQYF
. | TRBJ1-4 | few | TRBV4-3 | TGCGCCAGCAGCCAGATCACAGGGAGTAATGAAAAACTGTTTTTT | CASSQITGSNEKLFF
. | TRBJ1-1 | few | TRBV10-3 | TGTGCCATCAGTGATTGGGGGGCTGACACTGAAGCTTTCTTT | CAISDWGADTEAFF
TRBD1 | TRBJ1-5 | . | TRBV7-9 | TGTGCCAGCAGTTCGGGACAGAATAGCAATCAGCCCCAGCATTTT | CASSSGQNSNQPQHF
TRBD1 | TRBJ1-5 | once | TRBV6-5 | TGTGCCAGCAGTTACTCGTATCCAGGGGGCTATGGCCAGCCCCAGCATTTT | CASSYSYPGGYGQPQHF
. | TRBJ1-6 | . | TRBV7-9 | TGTGCCAGCAGCCTCCCATGGGCCCCGGATTCACCCCTCCACTTT | CASSLPWAPDSPLHF
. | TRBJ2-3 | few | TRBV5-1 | TGCGCCAGCAGCTCCCGAATCGGGGGCACAGATACGCAGTATTTT | CASSSRIGGTDTQYF
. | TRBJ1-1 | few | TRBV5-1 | TGCGCCAGCAGCTTGGCGAGGGGGAGGTCTGAAGCTTTCTTT | CASSLARGRSEAFF
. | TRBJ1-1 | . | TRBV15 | TGTGCCACCAGCAGAGATGGTTGGAACACTGAAGCTTTCTTT | CATSRDGWNTEAFF
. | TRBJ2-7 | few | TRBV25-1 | TGTGCCAGCAGTGAATGGGGCAGCGGGGAGCAGTACTTC | CASSEWGSGEQYF
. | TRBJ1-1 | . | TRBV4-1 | TGCGCCAGCAGCCGAAGCGGAATGAACACTGAAGCTTTCTTT | CASSRSGMNTEAFF
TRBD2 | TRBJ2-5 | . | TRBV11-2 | TGTGCCAGCAGCTTAGCGGGGGGTGAAGAGACCCAGTACTTC | CASSLAGGEETQYF
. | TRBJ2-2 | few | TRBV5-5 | TGTGCCAGCAGCTTACAGGGTTTTGACACCGGGGAGCTGTTTTTT | CASSLQGFDTGELFF
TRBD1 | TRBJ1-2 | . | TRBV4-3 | TGCGCCAGCAGCCAGTGGGGGACAGTCTCTAACTATGGCTACACCTTC | CASSQWGTVSNYGYTF
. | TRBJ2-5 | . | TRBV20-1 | TGCAGTGCCCAGACTCGGGGGCGAGAGACCCAGTACTTC | CSAQTRGRETQYF
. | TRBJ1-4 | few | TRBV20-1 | TGCAGTGCTAGGGATTTTGCAACTAATGAAAAACTGTTTTTT | CSARDFATNEKLFF
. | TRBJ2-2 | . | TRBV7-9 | TGTGCCAGCAGCCTTACCTTCACCGGGGAGCTGTTTTTT | CASSLTFTGELFF
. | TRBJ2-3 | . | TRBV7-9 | TGTGCCAGCAGCTTAATCTTCGGCGGGGCGTCGGCAGATACGCAGTATTTT | CASSLIFGGASADTQYF
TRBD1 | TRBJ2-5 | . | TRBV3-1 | TGTGCCAGCAGCCGGGACAGGGGAGCCCTTTTAGGGTTC | CASSRDRGALLGF
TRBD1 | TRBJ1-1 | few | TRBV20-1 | TGCAGTGGGCATCGAACAGGGGATGAGACTGAAGCTTTCTTT | CSGHRTGDETEAFF
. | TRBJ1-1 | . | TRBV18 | TGTGCCAGCTCACAAGAACGACACGGGGCAAACACTGAAGCTTTCTTT | CASSQERHGANTEAFF
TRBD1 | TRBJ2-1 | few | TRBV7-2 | TGTGCCAGCAGCTTAAAACCGGGACAGGGGGGCAATGAGCAGTTCTTC | CASSLKPGQGGNEQFF
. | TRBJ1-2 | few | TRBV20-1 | TGCAGTGCGACCCCTCGGGCAGGGCGACACTATGGCTACACCTTC | CSATPRAGRHYGYTF
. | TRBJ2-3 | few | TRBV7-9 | TGTGCCAGCAGCCCCGATTCGGATACGCAGTATTTT | CASSPDSDTQYF
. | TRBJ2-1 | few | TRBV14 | TGTGCCAGCAGCCCCCAGTTCCGGGACTTAGCCCTCTACAATGAGCAGTTCTTC | CASSPQFRDLALYNEQFF
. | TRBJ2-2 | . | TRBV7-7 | TGTGCTAGCAGCCTGGGCGGGGCCACCGGGGAGCTGTTTTTT | CASSLGGATGELFF
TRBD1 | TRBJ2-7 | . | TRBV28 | TGTGCCACCCTTGGACAGGGGCGTTCCTACGAGCAGTACTTC | CATLGQGRSYEQYF
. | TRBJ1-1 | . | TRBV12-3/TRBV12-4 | TGTGCCAGCAGCAGGGCGGAAAGGTCTGAAGCTTTCTTT | CASSRAERSEAFF
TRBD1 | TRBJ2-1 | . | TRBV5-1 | TGCGCCAGCAGCTTAGACAGGGGTTTTTACAATGAGCAGTTCTTC | CASSLDRGFYNEQFF